The next 2 T cell receptor beta chains were all read from a single sample in a study of OX40 agonist ivuxolimab in advanced cancers. Generated by immunoSEQ multiplex PCR, the TCRdb table keeps only in-frame clones and is missing some. The table lists approximately 82,000 clones, about 85% of them singletons. Sequences were derived from CD4+ or CD8+ T cells sorted from blood, sampled in a trial of the OX40 agonist ivuxolimab. The receptors stem from an adult with an advanced solid tumor such as melanoma, head and neck, liver or kidney cancer.

The chain recombines TRBV5-5 with TRBJ2-7; possibly TRBD1 or TRBD2 for D (5 bases each). The CDR3 extends over 14 amino acids. V was clipped by 0 bases and J by 6 bases, with 13 bases between them. CDR1 is SGHKS and CDR2 is YYEKEE in the germline V gene (reference sequence). CDR3 residues: CASSLGGQGGEQYF. CDR3 coding DNA: TGTGCCAGCAGCTTGGGCGGGCAGGGCGGCGAGCAGTACTTC.

This clone was observed a few times. This rearrangement joins TRBV5-1 to TRBJ1-6, with TRBD1 as a possible D gene (6 bases). CDR3 length: 14 amino acids. With 4 bases removed from V and 6 bases from J, the gap between germline ends came to 11 bases. Germline loops: CDR1 SGHRS, CDR2 YFSETQ. The CDR3 sequence is CASSLDSSNSPLHF. The CDR3 DNA is TGCGCCAGCAGCCTGGACAGTTCTAATTCACCCCTCCACTTT.